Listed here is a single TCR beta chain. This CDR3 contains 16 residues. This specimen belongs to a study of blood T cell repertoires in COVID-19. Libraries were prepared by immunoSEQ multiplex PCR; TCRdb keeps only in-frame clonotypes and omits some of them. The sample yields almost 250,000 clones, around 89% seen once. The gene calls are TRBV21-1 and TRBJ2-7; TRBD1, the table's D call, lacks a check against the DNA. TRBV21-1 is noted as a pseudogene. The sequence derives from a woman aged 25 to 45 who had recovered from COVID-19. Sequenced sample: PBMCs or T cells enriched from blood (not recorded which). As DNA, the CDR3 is TGTGCCAGCAGCAAGGGGGCGGGACAGGCTTCCTACGAGCAGTACTTC. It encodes CASSKGAGQASYEQYF.